This T cell receptor beta chain was obtained from a study of cytomegalovirus exposure and HLA in healthy donors (dated by TCRdb to the late 2010s). As for the study more broadly: An earlier analysis of approximately 550 of the donors reported roughly 300 Gb of sequence data and roughly 100 million unique TCR beta sequences from about 200 million T cells. An early release covering about 600 HLA-typed donors comprised about 320 gigabases of sequencing data and around 85 million unique TCR sequences. Of the approximately 400 genotyped donors, approximately 81% were placed in the genetic ancestry cluster associated with self-reported Caucasian donors. The study was designed to test whether signatures of past pathogen exposure could be identified by cataloging public T cell receptors. The study used immunosequencing to profile the T cell repertoires of 666 subjects and linked those repertoires to cytomegalovirus serostatus. A separate validation cohort of 100 to 150 different subjects was used in addition to the roughly 640-subject first cohort. To predict cytomegalovirus infection status, the study brought together high-throughput TCR immunosequencing, statistical association of individual TCRs with disease status, and machine learning. To study patterns of TCR occurrence, a later analysis re-analyzed previously published TCR beta repertoires from under 750 donors and added high-resolution HLA genotyping. The later analysis used no new phenotypic data to find candidate immune exposures, relying instead on TCR beta sequences and their occurrence across donors. An earlier analysis of several hundred of the donors used high-throughput TCR beta sequencing to judge whether each TCR beta V gene segment behaved as functional or pseudogenic. Alongside the repertoire data, information on donor age, sex, ethnicity and CMV serostatus was compiled. In a later genetic analysis, genome-wide SNP genotypes for about 55% of the 666 donors were used, and that subset was treated as a discovery cohort. All discovery cohort repertoires had been generated using a single sequencing platform. Class I and class II HLA loci were covered by the typing at four-digit resolution. The number of donors typed differed by locus, with roughly 620-640 for A, B, C, DRB1 and DQB1, roughly 550 for DQA1, 600 to 610 for DPA1, and around 460 for DPB1. A handful of DR-DQ haplotypes were handled as single units for association and clustering because linkage in the cohort was strong. On average, around 240,000 unique TCR beta nucleotide sequences were sequenced per donor among some 430 genotyped donors of the cohort, with roughly 18% of those sequences being non-productive. On the study overall, not on this receptor specifically: According to a later analysis, most CMV-associated TCR beta chains appeared to be HLA-restricted, and the HLA associations seemed to be driven largely by CMV exposure. Roughly uniform sequencing depth across donors was assumed in presence/absence analyses, although this assumption may not hold. When HLA alleles, especially DR and DQ, strongly co-occurred, TCR associations were difficult to assign to individual alleles. For the cohort, immune exposure information was limited to CMV serostatus. According to the authors, the approach could potentially be generalized to other disease states and immunological phenotypes. This cohort had only TCR beta chains sequenced, and the lack of alpha or paired-chain data limited which features could be detected. Most TCR sequences were seen in very few donors, while some public TCRs were found in many individuals. Compared with the approximately 670-donor mean, donors in an Asian-associated ancestry cluster had fewer N-insertions in productive TCRs, according to a later genetic analysis. In an earlier analysis of some 550 of the donors, most TCR beta V segments were observed in productive rearrangements about 87% or about 30% of the time, broadly matching IMGT annotations. A later analysis reported that several top co-occurrence clusters appeared linked to parvovirus B19, influenza, CMV and Epstein-Barr virus. A later analysis associated 15,000 to 20,000 TCR beta sequences with specific HLA alleles at a false discovery rate of 0.05. The classifier was reported to diagnose cytomegalovirus status with high specificity and sensitivity in both the original and validation cohorts. Because the 87-base-pair reads could not distinguish some IMGT-functional V segments, including TRBV6-2 and TRBV6-3, those segments were excluded. A later analysis found that TCR association rates varied across HLA loci, with DRB1 alleles showing the most associated TCRs and HLA-C alleles the fewest. A total of fewer than 200 TCR beta chains were listed by the study as associated with cytomegalovirus. In vitro tests confirmed that a few of the cytomegalovirus-associated TCR beta chains recognize cytomegalovirus antigens. Because HLA typing was unavailable for some donors at each locus, only the typed subset was used in association tests. Because counts were too low, roughly 18 rarely observed V segments, including chromosome 9 orphons, were left out of the earlier analysis of 587 of the donors. Linkage disequilibrium might explain the correlated functional status among segregating V segments, but an unknown experimental factor could not be excluded. A later analysis found that HLA-associated TCR beta chains were more clonally expanded and had lower generation probabilities than equally common non-associated chains. A further reported finding was that TCR beta sequences accurately predicted the HLA-A and HLA-B alleles for most subjects in the first cohort. The sequencing pipeline was judged likely to have produced a cluster of highly shared sequence variants as a technical artifact. V-gene and J-gene trimming of TCR beta chains was associated with a missense DCLRE1C variant in a later genetic analysis, and the association was replicated in an independent cohort.

Library creation used the immunoSEQ multiplex PCR assay. For the multiplex PCR, a mixture combining 60 forward primers for TCR Vbeta segments and 13 reverse primers for TCR Jbeta segments was used. Amplification of the CDR3 region of rearranged TCR beta genes was performed with a multiplex PCR assay on genomic DNA. The amplified TCR beta libraries were sequenced on the Illumina HiSeq System as 87-base-pair reads. Regarding the original processing steps: Across the 666 repertoires, a later analysis counted about 81 million unique TCR beta chains, approximately 12 million of which were shared by at least two donors. Raw reads were error-corrected and collapsed into unique sequences by a nearest-neighbor algorithm in which closely related sequences were merged to remove PCR and sequencing errors. To assign V, D and J gene segments, CDR3 sequences were aligned to IMGT reference sequences. Each retained sequence needed at least a six-nucleotide match to both a V gene segment and a J gene segment. Rearrangements were classified as productive when the CDR3 lacked stop codons and remained in frame with V and J, and all other rearrangements were classified as non-productive. Following IMGT convention, CDR3 was defined as the stretch from the second conserved V-encoded cysteine up to the conserved J-encoded phenylalanine. The earlier analysis of roughly 590 of the donors excluded sequences that lacked an unambiguous match to a single V gene segment. In an earlier analysis of around 590 of the donors, a V segment was called functional when productive rearrangements were above 56.7%, and segregating when the standard deviation between donors exceeded 5%. A statistical classification framework was developed to diagnose cytomegalovirus status using the catalog of TCR beta chain sequences. In a later analysis, V and J genes were assigned by comparing TCR nucleotide sequences against IMGT/GENE-DB human TR gene sequences. Using the TCRdist pipeline, a later analysis assigned CDR3 sequences along with most-parsimonious VDJ recombination scenarios. In a later analysis, every TCR beta chain was defined by the combination of its CDR3 amino acid sequence and its V-gene family, and reads without a unique V-gene family were dropped. To address suspected cross-contamination and a sequencing artifact, a later analysis removed over 500 highly shared, low-generation-probability nucleotide sequences. In a later analysis, a clonal expansion index was calculated for each public chain from normalized within-repertoire ranks of inferred template counts. In a later analysis, generation probabilities were computed using a VDJ recombination model fitted to out-of-frame rearrangements, and the results were checked against IGoR. A later analysis scored TCR-TCR, TCR-HLA and TCR-CMV co-occurrence with hypergeometric tests, applying a repertoire-size bias correction to TCR pairs. False discovery rates were estimated in a later analysis by permuting HLA or CMV assignments 20 times. In a later analysis, co-occurring TCRs were grouped using DBSCAN, and TCRdist sequence similarity was added for clustering within HLA-allele-positive subsets. For co-occurrence clustering, repertoires with fewer than 30,000 or more than 120,000 public chains were excluded, along with roughly 5 repertoires with anomalous nucleotide sharing. This immuneACCESS table, as held by TCRdb, lists in-frame sequences with V and J called but not all clones. Of the missing ones, under half trace to an unresolved V gene in checked studies; the others have no known cause. V and J calls and clone size come straight from that table; D and trimming were deduced from the DNA. For this sample the table gives 110,000 to 150,000 clones, of which nearly 80% were detected only once. Jointly, the top ten make up less than 2% of the sample.

Note on this clone: The target of this receptor is not known. Its ends do not fully match the called genes, so a read error is possible.

Reading the germline V gene gives CDR1 MNHEY and CDR2 SVGAGI. Spanning cysteine to phenylalanine, the CDR3 consists of 14 amino acids. Of the read, only the CDR3 DNA is kept; its 42 bases are in frame from base 1. The cohort comprised more than 550 healthy bone marrow donors. Cohort members were all nominally healthy when sampled, although unrecorded immune exposures were likely present. The donor was CMV seronegative and belonged to the group of around 400 seronegative cohort members. Every donor gave a peripheral blood sample, and the peripheral blood mononuclear cells from that sample were used for TCR beta sequencing. Genomic DNA extraction from the blood cell samples was performed with the Qiagen DNeasy Blood Extraction Kit.

The specimen sequenced was PBMCs. The V and J genes are TRBV6-5 and TRBJ2-6; TRBD2 agrees with 7 junctional bases. This sequence was found in a woman in her twenties or thirties in good health and CMV-seronegative. The CDR3 region has the sequence CASSYETGGNVLTF. The DNA is as follows: TGTGCCAGCAGTTACGAGACGGGGGGCAACGTCCTGACTTTC.